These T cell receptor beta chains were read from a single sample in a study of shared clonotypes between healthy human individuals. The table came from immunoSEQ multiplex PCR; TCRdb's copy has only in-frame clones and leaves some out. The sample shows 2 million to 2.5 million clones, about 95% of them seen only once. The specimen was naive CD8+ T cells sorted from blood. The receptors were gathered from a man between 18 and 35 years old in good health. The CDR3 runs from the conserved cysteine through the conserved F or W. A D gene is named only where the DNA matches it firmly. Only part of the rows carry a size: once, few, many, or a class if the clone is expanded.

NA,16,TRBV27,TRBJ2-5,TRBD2,TGTGCCAGCAGTATCGGGACTAGCGGGTACCAAGAGACCCAGTACTTC,CASSIGTSGYQETQYF
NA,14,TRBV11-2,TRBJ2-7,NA,TGTGCCAGCAGCCCTGGCGGGCTCCCCTACGAGCAGTACTTC,CASSPGGLPYEQYF
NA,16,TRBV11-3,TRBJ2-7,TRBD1,TGTGCCAGCAGCTTAGAACCGGGACAGGGGGCCTACGAGCAGTACTTC,CASSLEPGQGAYEQYF
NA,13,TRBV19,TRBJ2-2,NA,TGTGCCAGTAGTATACAATCCCCCGGGGAGCTGTTTTTT,CASSIQSPGELFF
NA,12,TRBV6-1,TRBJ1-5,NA,TGTGCCAGCCAGGAAACCAATCAGCCCCAGCATTTT,CASQETNQPQHF
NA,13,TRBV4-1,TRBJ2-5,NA,TGCGCCAGCAGCCAGCGACTAGTGGAGACCCAGTACTTC,CASSQRLVETQYF
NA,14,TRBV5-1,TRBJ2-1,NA,TGCGCCAGCAGAAAGGGGCAGATGTACAATGAGCAGTTCTTC,CASRKGQMYNEQFF
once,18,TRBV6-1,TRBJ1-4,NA,TGTGCCAGCAGCGAAACACAGTACTCTTATGCAACTAATGAAAAACTGTTTTTT,CASSETQYSYATNEKLFF
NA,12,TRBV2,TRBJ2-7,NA,TGTGCCAGCAGCGGACAGAACTACGAGCAGTACTTC,CASSGQNYEQYF
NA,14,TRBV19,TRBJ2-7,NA,TGTGCCAGTAGTATAGATCTTTCTAGCGCCGAGCAGTACTTC,CASSIDLSSAEQYF
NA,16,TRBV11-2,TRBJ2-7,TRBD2,TGTGCCAGCAGCTTAGTTGCTAGCGGGAGGGCCTACGAGCAGTACTTC,CASSLVASGRAYEQYF
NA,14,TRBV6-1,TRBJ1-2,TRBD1,TGTGCCAGCAGGGGGACAGGGGAGATCTATGGCTACACCTTC,CASRGTGEIYGYTF